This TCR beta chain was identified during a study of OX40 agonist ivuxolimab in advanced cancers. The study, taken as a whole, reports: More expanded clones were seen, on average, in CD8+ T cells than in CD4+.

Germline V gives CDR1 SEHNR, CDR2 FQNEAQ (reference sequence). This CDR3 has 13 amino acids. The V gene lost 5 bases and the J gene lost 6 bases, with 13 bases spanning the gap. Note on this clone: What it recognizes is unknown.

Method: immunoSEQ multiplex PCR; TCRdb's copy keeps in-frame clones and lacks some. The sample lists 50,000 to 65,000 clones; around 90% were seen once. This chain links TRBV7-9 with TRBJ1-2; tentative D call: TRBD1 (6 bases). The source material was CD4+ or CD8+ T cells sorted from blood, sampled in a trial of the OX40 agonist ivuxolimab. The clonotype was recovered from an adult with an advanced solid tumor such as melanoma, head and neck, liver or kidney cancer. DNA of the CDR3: TGTGCCAGCAGCGAACAGGGATACGATGGCTACACCTTC. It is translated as CASSEQGYDGYTF. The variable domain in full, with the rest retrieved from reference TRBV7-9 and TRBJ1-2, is DTGVSQNPRHKITKRGQNVTFRCDPISEHNRLYWYRQTLGQGPEFLTYFQNEAQLEKSRLLSDRFSAERPKGSFSTLEIQRTEQGDSAMYLCASSEQGYDGYTFGSGTRLTVV.